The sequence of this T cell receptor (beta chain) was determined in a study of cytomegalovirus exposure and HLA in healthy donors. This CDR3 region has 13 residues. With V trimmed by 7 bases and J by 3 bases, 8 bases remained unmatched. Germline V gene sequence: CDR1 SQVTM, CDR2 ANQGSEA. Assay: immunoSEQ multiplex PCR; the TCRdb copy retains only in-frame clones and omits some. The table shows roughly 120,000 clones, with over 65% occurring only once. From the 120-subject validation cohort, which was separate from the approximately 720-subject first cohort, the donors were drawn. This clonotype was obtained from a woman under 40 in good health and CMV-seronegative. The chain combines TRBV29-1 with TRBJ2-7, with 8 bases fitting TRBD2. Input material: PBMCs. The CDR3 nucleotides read TGCAGCGCCGTCGGGGGGGGGTTCTACGAGCAGTACTTC. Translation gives CSAVGGGFYEQYF.